The clone carrying this T cell receptor (beta chain) was seen a handful of times. This sample was included in a study of blood T cell repertoires in COVID-19. Germline CDR1 MNHEY, CDR2 SVGEGT. The V and J ends lost 5 bases and 1 base, in that order; junction bases with no gene match: 4. CDR3 size: 15 residues. Sequenced by immunoSEQ multiplex PCR; TCRdb stores in-frame clones only, minus some. The sample holds fewer than 250,000 clones, around 83% seen once. Source material: PBMCs or T cells enriched from blood (not recorded which). V usage is TRBV6-2 or TRBV6-3 and J usage is TRBJ2-2; 7 bases fit TRBD1. This sequence was found in a woman aged 40 to 50 in a cohort exposed to, infected with or recovered from COVID-19 (not recorded which). CDR3 amino acids: CASSTGDENTGELFF. The CDR3 DNA reads TGTGCCAGCAGTACAGGGGACGAGAACACCGGGGAGCTGTTTTTT.